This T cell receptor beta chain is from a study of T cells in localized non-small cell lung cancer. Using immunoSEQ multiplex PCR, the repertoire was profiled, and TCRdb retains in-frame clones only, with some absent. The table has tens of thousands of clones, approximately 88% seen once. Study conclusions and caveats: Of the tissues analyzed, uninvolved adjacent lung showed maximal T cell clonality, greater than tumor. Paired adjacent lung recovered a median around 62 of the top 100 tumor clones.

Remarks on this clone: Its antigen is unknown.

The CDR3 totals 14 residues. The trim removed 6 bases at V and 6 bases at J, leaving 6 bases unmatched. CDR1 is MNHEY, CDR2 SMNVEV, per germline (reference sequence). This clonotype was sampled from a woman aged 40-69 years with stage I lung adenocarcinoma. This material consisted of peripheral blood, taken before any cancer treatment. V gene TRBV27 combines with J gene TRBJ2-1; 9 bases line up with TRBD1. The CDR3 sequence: CASSPGQGINEQFF. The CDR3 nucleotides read TGTGCCAGCAGCCCGGGACAGGGAATCAATGAGCAGTTCTTC.